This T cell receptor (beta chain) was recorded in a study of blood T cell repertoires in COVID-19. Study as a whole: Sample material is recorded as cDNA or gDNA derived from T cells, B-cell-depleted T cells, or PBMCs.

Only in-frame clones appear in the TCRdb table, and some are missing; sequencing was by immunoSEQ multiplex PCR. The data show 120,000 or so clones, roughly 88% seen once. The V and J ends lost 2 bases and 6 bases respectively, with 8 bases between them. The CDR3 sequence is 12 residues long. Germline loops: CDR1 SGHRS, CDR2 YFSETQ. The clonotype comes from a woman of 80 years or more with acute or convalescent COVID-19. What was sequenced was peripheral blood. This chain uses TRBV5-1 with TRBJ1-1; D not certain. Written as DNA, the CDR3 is TGCGCCAGCAGCTTAACTTCGGCTGAAGCTTTCTTT. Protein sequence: CASSLTSAEAFF. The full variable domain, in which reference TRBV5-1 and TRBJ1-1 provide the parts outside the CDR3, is KAGVTQTPRYLIKTRGQQVTLSCSPISGHRSVSWYQQTPGQGLQFLFEYFSETQRNKGNFPGRFSGRQFSNSRSEMNVSTLELGDSALYLCASSLTSAEAFFGQGTRLTVV.